The rows below give T cell receptor beta chains drawn from one sample of a study of tumor-infiltrating lymphocytes in primary liver carcinoma. Each CDR3 protein is one row after TCRdb ran MiXCR on the multiplex PCR reads. The table has 100,000 or so distinct CDR3 sequences, more than 65% seen once. Source material: liver tumor tissue from sampling region 2. The receptors originated from a woman aged 60-70 years with primary liver carcinoma and hepatitis B virus infection. CDR3s include the opening cysteine and the closing phenylalanine or tryptophan. The order of the fields is clone size, J gene, D gene, V gene, CDR3 DNA, CDR3 protein. D genes are given only for firm matches. Only some rows state a clone size, as once, few, many or a class for expanded clones.

NA,TRBJ2-1,NA,TRBV19,TGTGCCAGGGATCGGGTTGGTGGACATGCTCATGAGCAGTTCTTC,CARDRVGGHAHEQFF
many,TRBJ1-1,NA,TRBV11-3,TGTGCCAGCAGCCAATCGTGGGCGGGTTTAATCATGAACACTGAAGCTTTCTTT,CASSQSWAGLIMNTEAFF
NA,TRBJ1-6,NA,TRBV11-2,TGTGCCAGCTGCTTAGAGCCGGGCTCACCACTCCACTTT,CASCLEPGSPLHF
once,TRBJ2-3,NA,TRBV11-2,TGTGCCATCAGCTTAGATCTGAGTCGCACGTTCCCGCAGTATTTT,CAISLDLSRTFPQYF
NA,TRBJ2-7,NA,TRBV12-5,TGTGCTAGTCCCCCCGAGGTACAGCCCTACGAGCAGTACTTC,CASPPEVQPYEQYF
NA,TRBJ1-6,NA,TRBV29-1,TGCAGCGGTAACCGGGACAAAAGGAGCTCCTATAATTCACCCCTCCACTTT,CSGNRDKRSSYNSPLHF
NA,TRBJ2-2,NA,TRBV6-2/TRBV6-3,TGTGCCAGCAGTTACTCGTACCCGAACACTTGGGAGCTGTTTTTT,CASSYSYPNTWELFF
many,TRBJ1-5,TRBD1,TRBV5-5,TGTGCCAGCAGCCCCGGGACAGGGGAGTTGCCCCAGCATTTT,CASSPGTGELPQHF
NA,TRBJ2-7,NA,TRBV4-2,TGTGCCAGCAGCCAAGGGACGGGGGCCTCCTCCTGCGAGCAGTACTTC,CASSQGTGASSCEQYF
NA,TRBJ2-5,NA,TRBV7-2,TGTGCCAGCAGCTTCGATCCCCAAGAGACCCAGTACTTC,CASSFDPQETQYF
many,TRBJ1-1,NA,TRBV6-1,TGTGCCAGCAGTGTCGGCAGGCTTAAGGCATACCCGGATAACACTGAAGCTTTCTTT,CASSVGRLKAYPDNTEAFF
many,TRBJ2-1,TRBD1,TRBV12-3/TRBV12-4,TGTGCCAGCAGAGCTCCTGGGACAGGGGCTAGTGAGCAGTTCTTC,CASRAPGTGASEQFF
NA,TRBJ1-2,NA,TRBV5-1,TGCGCCGGCAGCTTGACCCAACCTGGGGCATATGGCTACACCTTC,CAGSLTQPGAYGYTF
NA,TRBJ1-1,NA,TRBV29-1,TGCAGCGTCGTGGCGCTCGGGACAGAAGCTTTCTTT,CSVVALGTEAFF
NA,TRBJ2-5,NA,TRBV7-8,TGTGCTAGCTCCCCTTTCAATCTTGTGCCCCAGTACTTC,CASSPFNLVPQYF
many,TRBJ1-3,TRBD1,TRBV5-4,TGTGCCAGCAGCCCAGGGGGGACTGGAAACACCATATATTTT,CASSPGGTGNTIYF
NA,TRBJ2-7,TRBD1,TRBV18,TGTGCCAGCTCCCCCGGCAGGGGGCAATATGAGCAGTACTTC,CASSPGRGQYEQYF
NA,TRBJ2-1,NA,TRBV11-3,TGTTCCAGCAGCTTGGGAAGGGGTCGTATATTCTACAATGAGCGGTTCTTC,CSSSLGRGRIFYNERFF
NA,TRBJ2-7,NA,TRBV11-2,TGTGCCAGCAGCATAGCGGGACAGCCCTCGAACGAGCAGTACTTC,CASSIAGQPSNEQYF
NA,TRBJ2-2,TRBD1,TRBV19,TGTGCCAGTAACCGACAGGGGCCTCCAAACACCGGGGAGCTGTTTTTT,CASNRQGPPNTGELFF
NA,TRBJ2-2,TRBD1,TRBV11-3,TGTGCCAGCTTAGCAGGGGGCACCGGGGAGCTGTTTTTT,CASLAGGTGELFF
many,TRBJ1-3,TRBD1,TRBV5-6,TGTGCCAGCAGCTCGGTCATCTCTCCAGGGGGCGCGGACACCATATATTTT,CASSSVISPGGADTIYF
once,TRBJ2-7,TRBD2,TRBV11-2,TGTGCTAGCAGCACCATTTCCCGACTAGCGGGAGGGCAGAAGCCCTACGAGCAGTACTTC,CASSTISRLAGGQKPYEQYF
few,TRBJ2-2,NA,TRBV18,TGTGCCAGCTCACCAAGTCACGACACCGGGGAGCTGTTTTTT,CASSPSHDTGELFF
many,TRBJ2-7,TRBD2,TRBV6-1,TGTGCCAGCACTTTGGCGGGAGGGTACGAGCAGTACTTC,CASTLAGGYEQYF
NA,TRBJ1-5,NA,TRBV5-1,TGCGCCAGCAGCTCCGGCGGGGGTCGCAGTCAGCCACAGCATTTT,CASSSGGGRSQPQHF
NA,TRBJ2-4,NA,TRBV18,TGTGCCAGCTCGACGGACATGGGAAACATTCAGTACTTC,CASSTDMGNIQYF
NA,TRBJ2-1,TRBD2,TRBV7-9,TGTGCCAGCAGCGGGGCTGGACTAGCGAGAAATGAGCAGTTCTTC,CASSGAGLARNEQFF
once,TRBJ2-7,NA,TRBV6-2/TRBV6-3,TGTGCCAACACCTTTCGACAGTGGCGAAACTATGAGCAGTACTTC,CANTFRQWRNYEQYF
NA,TRBJ2-5,NA,TRBV18,TGTGCCAGCTCCCAGTCCGGGACGAAGGAGACCCAGTACTTC,CASSQSGTKETQYF
NA,TRBJ2-7,NA,TRBV7-9,TGTGCCAGCAGCGTTATAAATAAGGGTTACGAGCAGTACTTC,CASSVINKGYEQYF
many,TRBJ2-7,NA,TRBV29-1,TGCAGCGTTGAAGATCCCCTTCGCTACGAGCAGTACTTC,CSVEDPLRYEQYF
few,TRBJ2-1,TRBD2,TRBV29-1,TGCAGCGTAGTTAAGCTAGCGGGAGCATCGGTCAATGAGCAGTTCTTC,CSVVKLAGASVNEQFF
NA,TRBJ2-3,NA,TRBV20-1,TGCAGTGCTAGGATGGGCACTACTAGCACAGATACGCAGTATTTT,CSARMGTTSTDTQYF
NA,TRBJ2-1,TRBD2,TRBV11-2,TGTGCCAGCGGCTTAGGGACTAGCGGTTACAGTAAGCAGTTCTTC,CASGLGTSGYSKQFF
many,TRBJ2-5,NA,TRBV12-3/TRBV12-4,TGTGCCAGCAGTTCGCAGGCCGTCAGGTGGGAGACCCAGTACTTC,CASSSQAVRWETQYF
many,TRBJ2-3,NA,TRBV11-2,TGTGCCAGCAGCTTTGGGACACCCCCGGGGGATACGCAGTATTTT,CASSFGTPPGDTQYF
NA,TRBJ2-7,NA,TRBV6-1,TGTGCCAGCAGTACTGCAGGGGCCCGCGACTCCTACGAGCAGTACTTC,CASSTAGARDSYEQYF
many,TRBJ2-7,TRBD1,TRBV10-3,TGTGCCATCAGTGAGGGCCTGGGACAGGGGGCCAACTACGAGCAGTACTTC,CAISEGLGQGANYEQYF
NA,TRBJ2-7,NA,TRBV6-1,TGTGGCAGTGAAGCTTTCGAGGGGTACGAGCAGTACTTC,CGSEAFEGYEQYF
once,TRBJ2-1,NA,TRBV6-5,TGTGCCAGCAGCTACTCGTCAAACAATGAGCAGTTCTTC,CASSYSSNNEQFF
once,TRBJ2-3,NA,TRBV6-5,TGTGCTAGCGCTGGGAGTTCAAGCACAGATATGCAGTATTTT,CASAGSSSTDMQYF
few,TRBJ2-1,TRBD2,TRBV20-1,TGCAGTGCTAGAGGACTAGCGGGCAATGAGCAGTTCTTC,CSARGLAGNEQFF
many,TRBJ1-1,TRBD1,TRBV28,TGTGCCAGCAGCTTGACAGGGGTAACTGAAGCTTTCTTT,CASSLTGVTEAFF
NA,TRBJ1-2,NA,TRBV11-2,TGTGCCAGCAGCCCACCTATGGATGGCTACACCTTC,CASSPPMDGYTF
NA,TRBJ2-5,NA,TRBV2,TGTGCCAGCGGAAGACAGGGGCGGGGGGAGACCCAGTACTTC,CASGRQGRGETQYF
many,TRBJ2-7,TRBD1,TRBV29-1,TGCAGCGTTGAAGTGTTAATCCGGGACAGGGGGTTAATTGGGGGTTCCTACGAGCAGTACTTC,CSVEVLIRDRGLIGGSYEQYF
NA,TRBJ2-7,TRBD1,TRBV28,TGTGCCAGCACGGTGCAGGGGGCGAGGTACGAGCGGTACTTC,CASTVQGARYERYF
few,TRBJ2-3,NA,TRBV21-1,TGTGCCAGCAGCCCTCGCGCCCATGACACAGATACGCAGTATTTT,CASSPRAHDTDTQYF
NA,TRBJ2-4,NA,TRBV29-1,TGCAGCACGATCACCGGGACAGCGGGCGTTCAGTACTTC,CSTITGTAGVQYF
NA,TRBJ2-1,TRBD1,TRBV11-2,TGTGCCAGCAGCTTACGACAGGGACAGAAATTCTACAATGAGCAGTTCTTT,CASSLRQGQKFYNEQFF
NA,TRBJ2-3,TRBD2,TRBV11-2,TGTGCCTGCAGTCCGCCAGGGACTAGGGCGCGGTATTTT,CACSPPGTRARYF
NA,TRBJ2-6,NA,TRBV28,TGTGCCAGCAGTTTTCGCACTGGGGCCAACGTCCTGACTTTC,CASSFRTGANVLTF
NA,TRBJ2-3,TRBD1,TRBV29-1,TGCAGTGCTGACGGGCCGGGACAGGGAACAAGCGCAGATATGCAGTATTTT,CSADGPGQGTSADMQYF
many,TRBJ1-5,NA,TRBV5-5,TGTGCCAGCAGCGCACTAACTAATAGCAATCAGCCCCAGCATTTT,CASSALTNSNQPQHF
NA,TRBJ2-7,NA,TRBV5-6,TGTGCCAGCAGCGTAACGGGACGCATCGACTATGAGCAGTACTTC,CASSVTGRIDYEQYF
NA,TRBJ2-5,NA,TRBV11-1,TGTGCCAGCAGCATCGGGGCAACTTGCGCCCAAGAGACCCAGTACTTC,CASSIGATCAQETQYF
NA,TRBJ1-2,NA,TRBV7-2,TGTGCCAGCAGCAGTAACTTAGATGGCTACACCTTC,CASSSNLDGYTF
NA,TRBJ2-1,NA,TRBV29-1,TGCAGCATCGACCTGGAAGGTAGGAGAAATGAGCAGTTCTTC,CSIDLEGRRNEQFF